A single sample gave rise to the 32 T cell receptor beta chains below, sequenced in a study of blood T cell repertoires in COVID-19. Profiled with immunoSEQ multiplex PCR; TCRdb holds only in-frame clones, not every one. Of approximately 140,000 clones listed, around 86% are singletons. The sequenced material came from peripheral blood. Source of these receptors: a human donor in a cohort sampled during active COVID-19.

J is TRBJ2-6 and V is TRBV18; 7 bases line up with TRBD1. From germline, CDR1 is KGHSH and CDR2 LQKENI. CDR3 size: 16 residues. V was pared by 1 base and J by 4 bases, with 4 bases of the junction left unmatched. The CDR3 protein is CASSPQTGFGANVLTF. CDR3 nucleotides: TGTGCCAGCTCACCACAGACAGGGTTCGGGGCCAACGTCCTGACTTTC.

The chain uses TRBV19 and TRBJ2-1; D call uncertain. V was cut by 4 bases and J by 4 bases, with 11 bases left in between. The CDR3 loop spans 14 amino acids. CDR1 and CDR2 from the germline V gene are LNHDA and SQIVND (reference sequence). CDR3 in amino acids: CASSTGLEYNEQFF. CDR3 nucleotides: TGTGCCAGTAGTACGGGTCTCGAGTACAATGAGCAGTTCTTC.

The chain joins TRBV15 to TRBJ1-2; the D gene is possibly TRBD1 (6 bases). Trimming shortened V by 3 bases and J by 7 bases, and 18 bases separated the two germline ends. CDR3 length: 15 residues. Germline CDR1 reads LNHNV; CDR2 reads YYDKDF (reference sequence). CDR3 sequence (DNA): TGTGCCACCAGCAGGCTACAGGGTAAATTTTCTGGCTACACCTTC. Translating gives CATSRLQGKFSGYTF.

J is TRBJ2-2 and V is TRBV5-1, with 9 bases identical to TRBD2. Germline CDR1 and CDR2: SGHRS and YFSETQ. This CDR3 contains 15 residues. The junction had 5 bases not matched to a gene; V was cut back by 4 bases and J by 4 bases. CDR3 sequence: CASSELAGTTGELFF. As DNA, the CDR3 is TGCGCCAGCAGCGAACTAGCGGGTACCACCGGGGAGCTGTTTTTT.

The chain is built from TRBV24-1 and TRBJ2-3, with D possibly being TRBD1 (6 bases). V lost 4 bases and J lost 6, with 16 bases in between. CDR1 is KGHDR and CDR2 is SFDVKD in the germline V gene. The CDR3 loop spans 15 amino acids. The CDR3 DNA sequence: TGTGCCACCAGTGAAGCCGGGACACTGAGGGATACGCAGTATTTT. Residues: CATSEAGTLRDTQYF.

On this clone itself: Mismatch with germline at one junction end may stem from a read error. The rearrangement joins TRBV6-5 to TRBJ2-7; 12 positions match TRBD1. The germline V gene encodes CDR1 MNHEY and CDR2 SVGAGI. The length of the CDR3 is 13 residues. This CDR3 reads CASSGSGTGGHSF. The CDR3 bases are TGTGCCAGCAGCGGATCCGGGACAGGGGGCCACTCCTTC.

The chain links TRBV7-2 to TRBJ2-3; D may be TRBD2 (8 bases). The V gene's germline CDR1 is SGHTA and CDR2 FQGNSA. The CDR3 consists of 15 residues. Trimming left V 7 bases short and J 2 bases short, with 16 bases between. CDR3 region: CASTNSGTDTDTQYF. CDR3 bases: TGTGCCAGCACCAATAGCGGGACAGACACAGATACGCAGTATTTT.

The chain carries TRBV18 and TRBJ2-3; tentative D call: TRBD2 (6 bases). Trimming removed 0 bases from V and 0 bases from J, with 10 bases in between. Germline V gives CDR1 KGHSH, CDR2 LQKENI. This CDR3 comprises 16 residues. The CDR3 loop is CASSPPGRGSTDTQYF. The CDR3 coding sequence is TGTGCCAGCTCACCACCGGGCCGGGGGAGCACAGATACGCAGTATTTT.

The V gene is TRBV5-4, the J gene TRBJ2-3; the match to TRBD1 covers 7 bases. The ends lost 4 bases at V and 3 bases at J; junction bases unmatched: 5. CDR1 is SGHNT, CDR2 YYREEE, per germline (reference sequence). This CDR3 is 14 amino acids long. The CDR3 sequence is CASSPGQHTDTQYF. CDR3 sequence (DNA): TGTGCCAGCAGCCCGGGACAGCATACAGATACGCAGTATTTT.

The rearrangement links TRBV6-5 to TRBJ2-4, with D unresolved. The CDR3 runs to 15 residues. Germline V gives CDR1 MNHEY, CDR2 SVGAGI. The V end lost 5 bases, the J end lost 0 bases, and 11 bases lay between the germline ends. This CDR3 reads CASSPRGLAKNIQYF. As DNA, the CDR3 is TGTGCCAGCAGTCCCCGTGGGCTAGCCAAAAACATTCAGTACTTC.

The rearrangement uses TRBV3-1 (or the pseudogene TRBV3-2) and TRBJ2-3; 7 positions match TRBD2. CDR1 LGHDT and CDR2 YNNKEL come from the germline V gene (reference sequence). The CDR3 is 14 amino acids. V gave up 7 bases and J gave up 0 bases; unmatched junction bases: 4. CDR3 amino acids: CASNVGGSTDTQYF. CDR3 nucleotides: TGTGCCAGCAATGTGGGAGGGAGCACAGATACGCAGTATTTT.

The chain employs TRBV5-1 and TRBJ2-7, with 7 bases identical to TRBD2. The V segment lost 0 bases and the J segment 4 bases; nucleotides outside the gene matches: 7. This CDR3 spans 15 amino acids. Germline CDR1 is SGHRS and CDR2 is YFSETQ. This CDR3 is CASSLGGEGSYEQYF. For the CDR3, the DNA is TGCGCCAGCAGCTTGGGCGGGGAGGGGTCGTACGAGCAGTACTTC.

This sequence joins TRBV7-2 and TRBJ2-3; tentative D call: TRBD1 (6 bases). Trimming stripped 5 bases from V and 2 bases from J, with 11 bases between. Germline CDR1 is SGHTA and CDR2 is FQGNSA. The CDR3 consists of 14 residues. CDR3 sequence reads: CASSPTGYTDTQYF. As DNA, the CDR3 is TGTGCCAGCAGCCCGACAGGATACACAGATACGCAGTATTTT.

This clone was seen only once. This chain joins TRBV10-3 and TRBJ2-7; 11 bases are shared with TRBD1. The CDR3 has 17 residues. After removal of 6 bases from V and 2 bases from J, the junction contained 12 bases not matched to a gene. Germline V CDR1 and CDR2: ENHRY, SYGVKD. The CDR3 DNA is TGTGCCATCAGGACCACGGGACAGGGGGGGACCACCTACGAGCAGTACTTC. It codes for CAIRTTGQGGTTYEQYF.

The chain carries TRBV6-6 and TRBJ1-5, with 11 bases aligning to TRBD1. V gave up 2 bases and J gave up 7 bases; unmatched junction bases: 7. Germline loops: CDR1 MNHNY, CDR2 SVGAGI (reference sequence). This CDR3 spans 16 amino acids. As DNA, the CDR3 is TGTGCCAGCAGTTACCCCCCGGGACAGGGGGGACAGCCCCAGCATTTT. Translated: CASSYPPGQGGQPQHF.

The V and J genes are TRBV19 and TRBJ1-3; perhaps TRBD1 as D (6 bases). Germline assignment: CDR1 LNHDA and CDR2 SQIVND (reference sequence). CDR3 size: 15 residues. V lost 5 bases, J lost 0 bases, and 11 bases lay in between. CDR3 DNA: TGTGCCAGTAGTTCGGACAGTTACTCTGGAAACACCATATATTTT. It codes for CASSSDSYSGNTIYF. Full variable domain (rest looked up from reference TRBV19 and TRBJ1-3): DGGITQSPKYLFRKEGQNVTLSCEQNLNHDAMYWYRQDPGQGLRLIYYSQIVNDFQKGDIAEGYSVSREKKESFPLTVTSAQKNPTAFYLCASSSDSYSGNTIYFGEGSWLTVV.

This chain joins TRBV5-8 and TRBJ1-1; TRBD1 matches at 9 bases. The CDR3 length is 13 residues. Germline V gene lookup returns CDR1 SGHTS and CDR2 YDEGEE. V was pared by 4 bases and J by 5 bases, with 3 bases of the junction left unmatched. The CDR3 is CASSRDRATEAFF. Written as DNA, the CDR3 is TGTGCCAGCAGCCGGGACAGGGCGACTGAAGCTTTCTTT. Based on the CDR3 plus reference TRBV5-8 and TRBJ1-1, the full variable domain is EAGVTQSPTHLIKTRGQQATLRCSPISGHTSVYWYQQALGLGLQFLLWYDEGEERNRGNFPPRFSGRQFPNYSSELNVNALELEDSALYLCASSRDRATEAFFGQGTRLTVV.

The chain is built from TRBV9 and TRBJ2-1, with 8 bases that match TRBD2. Germline loops: CDR1 SGDLS, CDR2 YYNGEE. The V and J ends lost 1 base and 12 bases, in that order; junction bases with no gene match: 9. The CDR3 has 14 amino acids. As DNA, the CDR3 is TGTGCCAGCAGCGTATACCCAAGCGGGGGATCGCAGTTCTTC. It codes for CASSVYPSGGSQFF.

This chain connects TRBV10-3 to TRBJ2-1; TRBD2 might be the D (6 bases). The CDR3 length is 15 residues. Germline loops: CDR1 ENHRY, CDR2 SYGVKD. V lost 8 bases to trimming and J lost 4 bases, with 18 bases between them. CDR3 region: CAIRELADRYNEQFF. CDR3 nucleotides: TGTGCCATCCGGGAGTTAGCGGACCGATACAATGAGCAGTTCTTC.

The V gene is TRBV20-1, the J gene TRBJ1-4, with D possibly being TRBD1 (6 bases). V gave up 3 bases and J gave up 7 bases, with 12 bases separating them. CDR3 length: 13 amino acids. The germline V gene has CDR1 DFQATT and CDR2 SNEGSKA (reference sequence). This CDR3 is CSASLTGREKLFF. For the CDR3, the DNA is TGCAGTGCTAGTCTTACAGGGCGTGAAAAACTGTTTTTT.

J is TRBJ2-4 and V is TRBV3-1 (or the pseudogene TRBV3-2), with no clear D. The V end was cut by 0 bases, the J end by 3 bases, with 3 bases between. Germline V gene lookup returns CDR1 LGHDT and CDR2 YNNKEL (reference sequence). The CDR3 runs 13 residues. CDR3 sequence (DNA): TGTGCCAGCAGCCAAGATCTCAAAAACATTCAGTACTTC. Translation: CASSQDLKNIQYF.

In this sample, this clone turned up a few times. The chain carries TRBV7-2 and TRBJ2-7, with a tentative D call TRBD1 (6 bases). Germline values: CDR1 SGHTA, CDR2 FQGNSA. V gave up 1 base and J gave up 6 bases, with 16 bases separating them. The CDR3 is 15 amino acids. The CDR3 nucleotides read TGTGCCAGCAGCTTAGTCGGCAGGGGAGCTACCGAGCAGTACTTC. Residues: CASSLVGRGATEQYF. Complete variable domain (other parts from reference TRBV7-2 and TRBJ2-7): GAGVSQSPSNKVTEKGKDVELRCDPISGHTALYWYRQSLGQGLEFLIYFQGNSAPDKSGLPSDRFSAERTGGSVSTLTIQRTQQEDSAVYLCASSLVGRGATEQYFGPGTRLTVT.

The chain employs TRBV21-1 and TRBJ1-3. TRBV21-1 is flagged as a pseudogene. CDR3 length: 10 amino acids. CDR3 amino acids: CASRRDTIYF. The CDR3 DNA is TGTGCCAGCAGAAGAGACACCATATATTTT.

V usage is TRBV18 and J usage is TRBJ2-7, with 7 bases that match TRBD1. The length of the CDR3 is 16 residues. J was trimmed by 0 bases and V by 4 bases; bases with no gene match: 9. Germline assignment: CDR1 KGHSH and CDR2 LQKENI. The CDR3 region has the DNA TGTGCCAGCTCACGAATCTCGGGACAGAGCTCCTACGAGCAGTACTTC. Amino acids: CASSRISGQSSYEQYF.

The CDR3 is CASSPSLRGSYGYTF. For the CDR3, the DNA is TGTGCCAGCAGCCCAAGCCTCAGGGGTTCCTATGGCTACACCTTC. The chain combines TRBV7-3 with TRBJ1-2, with D tentatively TRBD1 (6 bases). The CDR3 loop spans 15 amino acids. CDR1 is SGHTA and CDR2 is FQGTGA in the germline V gene. V shed 5 bases and J shed 4 bases, with 17 bases lying between them.

The chain is built from TRBV19 and TRBJ1-1, with D unclear. The length of the CDR3 is 16 residues. The V and J ends lost 1 base and 1 base respectively, with 13 bases between them. Germline loops: CDR1 LNHDA, CDR2 SQIVND (reference sequence). The CDR3 loop is CASSIVPRPGNTEAFF. The CDR3 bases are TGTGCCAGTAGTATAGTCCCCCGCCCGGGGAACACTGAAGCTTTCTTT.

J is TRBJ1-1 and V is TRBV19, with unresolved D. Germline V gene sequence: CDR1 LNHDA, CDR2 SQIVND (reference sequence). The CDR3 totals 14 residues. Trimming took off 5 bases at V and 4 bases at J, with 14 bases between the two ends. In nucleotides, the CDR3 is TGTGCCAGTAGTCATACCGGGAAAGCCACTGAAGCTTTCTTT. Amino acid sequence: CASSHTGKATEAFF.

CDR3 sequence: CASRMDRSHNSPLHF. DNA of the CDR3: TGTGCCAGCAGAATGGACAGAAGCCATAATTCACCCCTCCACTTT. The J gene is TRBJ1-6, the V gene TRBV6-5; D possibly corresponds to TRBD1 (6 bases). V lost 6 bases to trimming and J lost 5 bases, with 14 bases between them. Germline assignment: CDR1 MNHEY and CDR2 SVGAGI. The length of the CDR3 is 15 residues.

The chain has TRBV7-2 and TRBJ2-2; D gene unclear. This CDR3 is built from 15 residues. Looked up from germline, CDR1 is SGHTA and CDR2 is FQGNSA. The V and J ends lost 2 bases and 0 bases respectively, with 7 bases between them. The CDR3 is CASSLSITNTGELFF. The CDR3 DNA reads as TGTGCCAGCAGCTTAAGCATTACGAACACCGGGGAGCTGTTTTTT.

V and J are TRBV7-8 and TRBJ2-7; 10 bases match TRBD2. The CDR3 loop spans 15 amino acids. Germline V gene lookup returns CDR1 SGHVS and CDR2 FQNEAQ. J lost 6 bases, V lost 4 bases, and 9 bases had no gene match. CDR3 amino acids: CASSSRGGLATEQYF. In DNA form, the CDR3 reads TGTGCCAGCAGCTCCCGAGGGGGACTAGCGACCGAGCAGTACTTC.

The chain links TRBV5-1 to TRBJ1-1, with D possibly TRBD1 on 6 matching bases. Germline V CDR1 and CDR2: SGHRS, YFSETQ. Between the trimmed V and J ends, which lost 7 bases and 4 bases, there was a span of 14 bases. The CDR3 loop spans 13 amino acids. CDR3 sequence: CASSPDRFTEAFF. Written as DNA, the CDR3 is TGCGCCAGCTCCCCCGACAGGTTCACTGAAGCTTTCTTT.

The J gene is TRBJ2-3, the V gene TRBV19, with 7 bases fitting TRBD2. Germline CDR1 reads LNHDA; CDR2 reads SQIVND (reference sequence). V lost 4 bases to trimming and J lost 5 bases; unmatched junction nucleotides: 3. The CDR3 extends over 13 amino acids. The CDR3 region has the DNA TGTGCCAGTAGTAGCGGGAGAGGAGATACGCAGTATTTT. It encodes CASSSGRGDTQYF.